Here is one TCR beta chain with its context. The CDR3 is made up of 15 amino acids. Trimming left V 5 bases short and J 4 bases short, with 19 bases between. Germline values: CDR1 SGHKS, CDR2 YYEKEE (reference sequence). TCRbeta library preparation incorporated unique molecular identifiers. In TCRdb, the PCR reads were re-called with MiXCR into one record per CDR3 protein. This sample has more than 75,000 distinct CDR3 sequences, with less than 25% found just once. The data originate from a study of T-cell reconstitution after alpha-beta-depleted transplantation in children. The sample was PBMCs, taken before TCRalphabeta/CD19-depleted stem cell transplant. J is TRBJ2-7 and V is TRBV5-5; D is perhaps TRBD1 or TRBD2 (7 bases each). The receptor comes from a boy aged 2 to 9 with acute lymphoblastic leukemia, due to receive a stem cell transplant. CDR3 DNA: TGTGCCAGCAGTGGGGAGGGACAGATGTATTACGAGCAGTACTTC. Protein product: CASSGEGQMYYEQYF. The full variable domain, in which reference TRBV5-5 and TRBJ2-7 provide the parts outside the CDR3, is DAGVTQSPTHLIKTRGQQVTLRCSPISGHKSVSWYQQVLGQGPQFIFQYYEKEERGRGNFPDRFSARQFPNYSSELNVNALLLGDSALYLCASSGEGQMYYEQYFGPGTRLTVT.